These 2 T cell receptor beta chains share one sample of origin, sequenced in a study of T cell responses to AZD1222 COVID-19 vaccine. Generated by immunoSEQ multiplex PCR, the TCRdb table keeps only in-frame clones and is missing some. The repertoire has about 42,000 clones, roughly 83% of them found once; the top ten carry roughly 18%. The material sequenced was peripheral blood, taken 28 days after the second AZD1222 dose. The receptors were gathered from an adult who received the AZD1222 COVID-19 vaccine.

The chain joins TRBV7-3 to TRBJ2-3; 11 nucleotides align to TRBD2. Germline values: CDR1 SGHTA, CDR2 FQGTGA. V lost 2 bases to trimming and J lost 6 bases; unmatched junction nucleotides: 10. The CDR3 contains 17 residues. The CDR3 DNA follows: TGTGCCAGCAGCTTAGGGGTTAGCGGGGGGGCACCGGATACGCAGTATTTT. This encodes CASSLGVSGGAPDTQYF.

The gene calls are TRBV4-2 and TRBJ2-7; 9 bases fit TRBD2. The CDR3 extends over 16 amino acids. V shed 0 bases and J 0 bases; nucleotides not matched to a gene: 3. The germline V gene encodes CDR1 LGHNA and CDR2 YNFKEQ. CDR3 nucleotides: TGTGCCAGCAGCCAAGAAGTGACTAGCGGCTCCTACGAGCAGTACTTC. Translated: CASSQEVTSGSYEQYF.